This T cell receptor (beta chain) was sequenced during a study of T cell changes during pregnancy in multiple sclerosis. V lost 0 bases and J lost 4; bases outside the gene matches: 5. The length of the CDR3 is 15 residues. The germline V gene encodes CDR1 LNHDA and CDR2 SQIVND (reference sequence). Generated by immunoSEQ multiplex PCR, the TCRdb table keeps only in-frame clones and is missing some. The data show over 35,000 clones, around 89% seen once. V and J are TRBV19 and TRBJ1-1, with 7 bases fitting TRBD1. The sample was CD4+ T cells from peripheral blood mononuclear cells, taken in the second trimester of pregnancy. This TCR was recovered from a female donor with multiple sclerosis, enrolled in a pregnancy study. The CDR3 sequence is CASSIDSGGGTEAFF. DNA for the CDR3: TGTGCCAGTAGTATAGATTCAGGGGGAGGCACTGAAGCTTTCTTT.